The 19 T cell receptor beta chains reported below all come from one sample, sequenced in a study of cytomegalovirus exposure and HLA in healthy donors (TCRdb year 2017). The method behind the library was the immunoSEQ multiplex PCR assay. The multiplex PCR relied on a mix of 60 forward primers for TCR Vbeta segments and 13 reverse primers for TCR Jbeta segments. TCRdb re-hosts the immuneACCESS table, in-frame sequences only. Its copies lack some clones; in the studies checked, an unresolved V gene accounts for under half of them, and the cause for the rest is not known. The sample table includes about 78,000 clones. The ten largest make up around 7.2% of the sample. Sequencing used PBMCs. These receptors were obtained from a female donor in good health and CMV-seropositive.

The J gene is TRBJ1-6, the V gene TRBV18; 7 positions agree with TRBD1. V lost 6 bases and J lost 7; bases outside the gene matches: 6. Per germline, CDR1 KGHSH and CDR2 LQKENI. This CDR3 contains 14 residues. The DNA for the CDR3 is TGTGCCAGCTCCTTGGGACAGTTAAATTCACCCCTCCACTTT. Translation gives CASSLGQLNSPLHF.

The genes are TRBV29-1 and TRBJ2-5; D unclear. Germline values: CDR1 SQVTM, CDR2 ANQGSEA. CDR3 size: 10 residues. Trimming removed 4 bases from V and 5 bases from J, with 5 bases in between. The CDR3 DNA reads as TGCAGCGTTGCGCAGGAGACCCAGTACTTC. Protein product: CSVAQETQYF.

The rearrangement links TRBV18 to TRBJ2-2; D call uncertain. Germline values: CDR1 KGHSH, CDR2 LQKENI. V was shortened by 3 bases and J by 7 bases, with 9 bases between the two germline ends. This CDR3 region has 13 residues. Written as DNA, the CDR3 is TGTGCCAGCTCACCCGGAGTGGGCGGGGAGCTGTTTTTT. This translates into CASSPGVGGELFF.

J is TRBJ1-5 and V is TRBV18, with D maybe TRBD1 (5 bases). V was trimmed by 0 bases and J by 5 bases, leaving 5 bases between them. CDR3 length: 13 amino acids. Germline lookup yields CDR1 KGHSH and CDR2 LQKENI. The CDR3 here is CASSPPGDQPQHF. CDR3 DNA sequence: TGTGCCAGCTCACCACCAGGGGATCAGCCCCAGCATTTT.

V usage is TRBV4-3 and J usage is TRBJ2-2; D perhaps matches TRBD2 (6 bases). The CDR3 runs to 15 residues. Trimming removed 1 base from V and 4 bases from J, with 10 bases in between. CDR1 and CDR2 (germline): LGHNA, YSLEER. The CDR3 DNA is TGCGCCAGCAGCCAAGGACTAGGATCCACCGGGGAGCTGTTTTTT. This encodes CASSQGLGSTGELFF.

The chain combines TRBV5-4 with TRBJ2-7; 8 nucleotides align to TRBD1. The CDR3 extends over 15 amino acids. The germline gives CDR1 SGHNT, CDR2 YYREEE (reference sequence). The V segment lost 4 bases and the J segment 5 bases; nucleotides outside the gene matches: 11. CDR3 in amino acids: CASSPGQGRKNEQYF. The CDR3 DNA sequence: TGTGCCAGCAGCCCTGGACAGGGTCGGAAAAACGAGCAGTACTTC.

The chain has TRBV30 and TRBJ2-1; 11 bases agree with TRBD2. CDR1 and CDR2 (germline): GTSNPN, SVGIG (reference sequence). The CDR3 sequence is 15 residues long. The trim removed 5 bases at V and 6 bases at J, leaving 9 bases unmatched. The CDR3 protein is CAWYRASGRFNEQFF. The DNA for the CDR3 is TGTGCCTGGTACAGGGCTAGCGGGAGGTTCAATGAGCAGTTCTTC.

The genes are TRBV5-1 and TRBJ1-1; a weak D match, TRBD1 (6 bases). This CDR3 comprises 11 residues. The germline gives CDR1 SGHRS, CDR2 YFSETQ. Trimming cost V 4 bases and J 9 bases, with 10 bases left between them. CDR3 amino acids: CASSDTGKAFF. The CDR3 DNA follows: TGCGCCAGCAGCGATACAGGGAAAGCTTTCTTT.

The gene calls are TRBV11-1 and TRBJ2-3; 11 nucleotides line up with TRBD1. V shed 5 bases and J 6 bases; nucleotides not matched to a gene: 4. The CDR3 totals 14 residues. Germline values: CDR1 SGHAT, CDR2 FQDESV (reference sequence). The CDR3 protein is CASSIGQGADTQYF. CDR3 bases: TGTGCCAGCAGCATCGGACAGGGGGCGGATACGCAGTATTTT.

This chain joins TRBV6-1 and TRBJ1-2; D may be TRBD1 (6 bases). Trimming stripped 2 bases from V and 5 bases from J, with 15 bases between. The CDR3 length is 15 residues. Germline V CDR1 and CDR2: MNHNS, SASEGT. CDR3 DNA sequence: TGTGCCAGCAGTGAACTGGGAGGGGGTGGATATGGCTACACCTTC. Translated: CASSELGGGGYGYTF.

The chain is built from TRBV30 and TRBJ1-2, with TRBD1 matching over 9 bases. The CDR3 totals 15 residues. V lost 2 bases, J lost 8 bases, and 12 bases stayed unmatched. Germline lookup yields CDR1 GTSNPN and CDR2 SVGIG (reference sequence). CDR3 amino acids: CAWSPGGTGYAGYTF. DNA of the CDR3: TGTGCCTGGAGTCCGGGGGGGACAGGGTATGCCGGCTACACCTTC. Complete variable domain (other parts from reference TRBV30 and TRBJ1-2): SQTIHQWPATLVQPVGSPLSLECTVEGTSNPNLYWYRQAAGRGLQLLFYSVGIGQISSEVPQNLSASRPQDRQFILSSKKLLLSDSGFYLCAWSPGGTGYAGYTFGSGTRLTVV.

The rearrangement uses TRBV5-4 and TRBJ2-7, with TRBD2 matching over 10 bases. Germline CDR1 SGHNT, CDR2 YYREEE (reference sequence). V lost 5 bases and J lost 0; bases outside the gene matches: 5. The CDR3 is 15 amino acids. CDR3 region: CASSSKREGSYEQYF. The CDR3 DNA is TGTGCCAGCAGTTCGAAGCGGGAGGGCTCCTACGAGCAGTACTTC.

The chain recombines TRBV2 with TRBJ1-6; maybe TRBD1 (5 bases). Germline-derived CDR1 and CDR2 are SNHLY and FYNNEI. CDR3 length: 12 amino acids. The ends were cut back, 4 bases at V and 10 bases at J, with 8 bases in the middle. CDR3 loop: CASSAGISPLHF. The CDR3 bases are TGTGCCAGCAGTGCAGGGATCTCACCCCTCCACTTT.

V gene TRBV28 combines with J gene TRBJ2-7; tentative D call: TRBD2 (5 bases). The CDR3 covers 12 residues. V was trimmed by 10 bases and J by 3 bases, leaving 13 bases between them. CDR1 and CDR2 from the germline V gene are MDHEN and SYDVKM. The CDR3: CATQLGDYEQYF. The CDR3, as DNA: TGTGCCACCCAACTGGGAGACTACGAGCAGTACTTC.

The V call is TRBV28, the J call TRBJ2-7; 7 bases match TRBD2. V shed 8 bases, J shed 6 bases, and the junction held 10 bases outside the gene matches. The CDR3 runs 13 residues. Germline-derived CDR1 and CDR2 are MDHEN and SYDVKM. DNA of the CDR3: TGTGCCAGCCGTTCCCCACTAGCGCCCGAGCAGTACTTC. This translates into CASRSPLAPEQYF. Complete variable domain (other parts from reference TRBV28 and TRBJ2-7): DVKVTQSSRYLVKRTGEKVFLECVQDMDHENMFWYRQDPGLGLRLIYFSYDVKMKEKGDIPEGYSVSREKKERFSLILESASTNQTSMYLCASRSPLAPEQYFGPGTRLTVT.

The chain combines TRBV14 with TRBJ2-5; tentative D call: TRBD2 (5 bases). This CDR3 has 16 residues. The germline V gene encodes CDR1 SGHDN and CDR2 FVKESK. The V end lost 1 base, the J end lost 5 bases, and 17 bases lay between the germline ends. The CDR3 region has the DNA TGTGCCAGCAGCCAAGTATCAGGACTGGCCTCGGAGACCCAGTACTTC. Residues: CASSQVSGLASETQYF.

The chain recombines TRBV29-1 with TRBJ1-5; TRBD1 might be the D (5 bases). With 6 bases removed from V and 11 bases from J, the gap between germline ends came to 23 bases. The CDR3 extends over 14 amino acids. The V gene's germline CDR1 is SQVTM and CDR2 ANQGSEA. The CDR3: CSVPYSGEEGAQHF. In DNA, the CDR3 is TGCAGCGTCCCATACTCGGGGGAGGAGGGAGCCCAGCATTTT.

This chain connects TRBV9 to TRBJ2-5; D is uncertain. The V gene's germline CDR1 is SGDLS and CDR2 YYNGEE. The CDR3 runs 13 residues. Trimming shortened V by 4 bases and J by 5 bases, and 12 bases separated the two germline ends. CDR3 residues: CASSLIPRETQYF. CDR3 nucleotides: TGTGCCAGCAGCCTAATCCCTCGCGAGACCCAGTACTTC. The entire variable domain, with the rest obtained from reference TRBV9 and TRBJ2-5, is as follows: DSGVTQTPKHLITATGQRVTLRCSPRSGDLSVYWYQQSLDQGLQFLIQYYNGEERAKGNILERFSAQQFPDLHSELNLSSLELGDSALYFCASSLIPRETQYFGPGTRLLVL.

J is TRBJ2-7 and V is TRBV30; 8 bases align to TRBD2. CDR3 length: 15 residues. CDR1 and CDR2 (germline): GTSNPN, SVGIG (reference sequence). Losses at the gene ends were 0 bases for V and 0 bases for J; bases not matched to a gene: 4. The CDR3 loop is CAWSVRGGSSYEQYF. The CDR3 DNA sequence: TGTGCCTGGAGTGTACGGGGGGGCAGCTCCTACGAGCAGTACTTC.